This TCR beta chain was documented in a study of T cell changes during pregnancy in multiple sclerosis (dated by TCRdb to about 2019). Context from the whole study: The study examined how the T cell repertoire changed over the course of pregnancy in women with multiple sclerosis.

The CDR3 starts with the cysteine, ends with the phenylalanine, and has 14 residues. The sequence is cut down to CDR3 DNA, 42 bases in frame from base 1. Trimming costs V 2 bases and J 1 base, and their ends lie 8 bases apart. CDR1 is given as SGHTA and CDR2 as FQGNSA, both from the germline V gene. Of note for this clone: Its antigen is unknown. The input lacks base qualities; no much larger clone sits a single base away.

To prepare the library, the immunoSEQ multiplex PCR assay was applied. In its TCRdb copy, this immuneACCESS table keeps in-frame sequences only and misses some clones. Where compared with another copy, unresolved V genes explain less than half of these, and the others have no known cause. The sample table contains about 50,000 clones; only one count was recorded for around 94% of them. Around 0.3% of the sample is taken by the ten largest. This receptor chain uses TRBV7-2 and TRBJ1-1; the D gene is unclear. The sample in question was CD4+ T cells from peripheral blood mononuclear cells, obtained in the third trimester of pregnancy. The TCR comes from a female donor with multiple sclerosis, enrolled in a pregnancy study. The CDR3 here reads CASSLLGRNTEAFF. The bases are TGTGCCAGCAGCTTATTGGGCAGGAACACTGAAGCTTTCTTT.